This passage covers 13 T cell receptor beta chains from one sample sequenced in a study of blood T cell repertoires in COVID-19. Assay used: immunoSEQ multiplex PCR; TCRdb lists only in-frame clones, some missing. The sample carries about 480,000 clones, roughly 85% recorded once. Sequences were obtained from PBMCs or T cells enriched from blood (not recorded which). All receptors come from a woman under 30 with acute COVID-19.

This clone occurred once. The chain employs TRBV28 and TRBJ1-5; 8 nucleotides align to TRBD1. The CDR3 is 14 residues long. CDR1 MDHEN and CDR2 SYDVKM come from the germline V gene. The J segment lost 6 bases and the V segment lost 5 bases, leaving 6 bases of the junction unmatched. The CDR3 nucleotides are TGTGCCAGCAGTACCGGGACAGGATTTCAGCCCCAGCATTTT. Translation gives CASSTGTGFQPQHF.

The V call is TRBV10-1, the J call TRBJ1-1; a possible D gene is TRBD1 (6 bases). In germline, CDR1 is WNHNN, CDR2 SYGVQD (reference sequence). The CDR3 spans 15 residues. Trimming took 0 bases from V and 4 from J, leaving 12 bases between them. CDR3 bases: TGCGCCAGCAGTGAGTCTGTGGGACACAGCACTGAAGCTTTCTTT. This sequence encodes CASSESVGHSTEAFF.

The chain joins TRBV14 to TRBJ1-2; 7 bases are a match to TRBD1. V lost 1 base to trimming and J lost 4 bases; unmatched junction nucleotides: 6. Germline V CDR1 and CDR2: SGHDN, FVKESK. The CDR3 runs 15 residues. In nucleotides, the CDR3 is TGTGCCAGCAGCCAAGCCCGGGACAGTACCTATGGCTACACCTTC. Translation: CASSQARDSTYGYTF. The variable domain in full, with the rest retrieved from reference TRBV14 and TRBJ1-2, is EAGVTQFPSHSVIEKGQTVTLRCDPISGHDNLYWYRRVMGKEIKFLLHFVKESKQDESGMPNNRFLAERTGGTYSTLKVQPAELEDSGVYFCASSQARDSTYGYTFGSGTRLTVV.

This chain links TRBV30 with TRBJ1-5; D gene uncertain. The germline CDR1 and CDR2 sequences are GTSNPN and SVGIG (reference sequence). The CDR3 length is 13 residues. V was trimmed by 1 base and J by 5 bases, leaving 9 bases between them. The CDR3 is CAWSATVYQPQHF. The CDR3 region has the DNA TGTGCCTGGAGTGCTACAGTGTATCAGCCCCAGCATTTT.

J is TRBJ2-1 and V is TRBV6-4; TRBD2 aligns across 11 bases. This CDR3 spans 16 amino acids. Germline V gene sequence: CDR1 MRHNA, CDR2 SNTAGT. Trimming at V came to 7 bases and at J to 0 bases, leaving 5 bases not matched to a gene. In DNA, the CDR3 is TGTGCCAGCATGACTAGCGGGATGAGCTCCTACAATGAGCAGTTCTTC. Protein product: CASMTSGMSSYNEQFF.

The chain uses TRBV19 and TRBJ1-3, with D possibly matching TRBD1 (5 bases). Trimming pared 3 bases from V and 4 bases from J, leaving 13 bases between. The germline gives CDR1 LNHDA, CDR2 SQIVND (reference sequence). The CDR3 contains 15 residues. CDR3 coding DNA: TGTGCCAGTAGTATGGGGCTCGTCCAGGGAAACACCATATATTTT. Translation gives CASSMGLVQGNTIYF. Drawing the rest from reference TRBV19 and TRBJ1-3, the complete variable domain is DGGITQSPKYLFRKEGQNVTLSCEQNLNHDAMYWYRQDPGQGLRLIYYSQIVNDFQKGDIAEGYSVSREKKESFPLTVTSAQKNPTAFYLCASSMGLVQGNTIYFGEGSWLTVV.

This clone was recorded only once. The chain couples TRBV6-6 to TRBJ1-1, with 8 positions matching TRBD1. Per the germline V gene, CDR1 is MNHNY and CDR2 is SVGAGI (reference sequence). The CDR3 length is 15 residues. The junction had 12 bases not matched to a gene; V was cut back by 6 bases and J by 6 bases. The CDR3 DNA is TGTGCCAGCAGACGGGGACAGGTAAGCGACGCTGAAGCTTTCTTT. Translated: CASRRGQVSDAEAFF.

This chain connects TRBV3-1 (or the pseudogene TRBV3-2) to TRBJ2-7; 8 nucleotides align to TRBD2. Germline V gene data show CDR1 as LGHDT and CDR2 as YNNKEL (reference sequence). V shed 5 bases and J 5 bases; nucleotides not matched to a gene: 5. The CDR3 is 13 amino acids. CDR3 sequence (DNA): TGTGCCAGCAGCTCGGGACTAGATAACGAGCAGTACTTC. Its translation: CASSSGLDNEQYF.

The rearrangement uses TRBV28 and TRBJ1-5; 7 nucleotides agree with TRBD1. The V gene's germline CDR1 is MDHEN and CDR2 SYDVKM. The CDR3 has 15 residues. V was clipped by 4 bases and J by 0 bases; unmatched bases: 3. The CDR3 sequence: CASSSRGYSNQPQHF. The CDR3 DNA reads as TGTGCCAGCAGTTCCAGGGGGTATAGCAATCAGCCCCAGCATTTT.

This chain uses TRBV19 with TRBJ2-1; D may be TRBD2 (5 bases). V was clipped by 4 bases and J by 3 bases, with 10 bases between them. Germline CDR1 and CDR2: LNHDA and SQIVND (reference sequence). The CDR3 runs to 14 residues. CDR3 in DNA: TGTGCCAGTAGTACTGGTCGGGACTACAATGAGCAGTTCTTC. This encodes CASSTGRDYNEQFF.

The gene calls are TRBV29-1 and TRBJ2-4; TRBD2 agrees at 12 bases. The germline gives CDR1 SQVTM, CDR2 ANQGSEA. The V and J ends lost 4 bases and 8 bases, in that order; junction bases with no gene match: 12. The CDR3 has 16 amino acids. CDR3 nucleotides: TGCAGCGTTGCCCGTCTAGCGGGAGGGCCTGGAGACATTCAGTACTTC. Protein: CSVARLAGGPGDIQYF.

In this sample, this clone turned up a few times. The rearrangement joins TRBV4-3 to TRBJ2-7, with D perhaps matching TRBD1 (5 bases). The germline V gene has CDR1 LGHNA and CDR2 YSLEER. This CDR3 is 15 amino acids long. V dropped 0 bases and J dropped 3 bases, with 12 bases sitting between them. In nucleotides, the CDR3 is TGCGCCAGCAGCCAAGATCAATCAGGGTTCTACGAGCAGTACTTC. Encoded protein: CASSQDQSGFYEQYF.

This chain joins TRBV28 and TRBJ1-6; unclear D gene. The germline V and J ends were trimmed by 3 bases and 5 bases, with 8 bases remaining between them. The CDR3 consists of 14 residues. CDR1 is MDHEN, CDR2 SYDVKM, per germline. The CDR3 coding sequence is TGTGCCAGCAGTTTCGCGGTTAATAATTCACCCCTCCACTTT. Translation gives CASSFAVNNSPLHF.